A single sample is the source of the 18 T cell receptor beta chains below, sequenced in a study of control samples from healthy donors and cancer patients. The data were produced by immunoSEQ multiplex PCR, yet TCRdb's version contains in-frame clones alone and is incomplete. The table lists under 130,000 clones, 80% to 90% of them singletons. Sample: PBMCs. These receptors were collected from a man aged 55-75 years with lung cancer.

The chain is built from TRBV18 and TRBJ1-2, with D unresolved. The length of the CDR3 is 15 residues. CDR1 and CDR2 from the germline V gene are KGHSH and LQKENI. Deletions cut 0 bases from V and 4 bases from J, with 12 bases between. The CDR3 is CASSPPASTIYGYTF. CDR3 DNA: TGTGCCAGCTCACCACCGGCATCGACCATCTATGGCTACACCTTC.

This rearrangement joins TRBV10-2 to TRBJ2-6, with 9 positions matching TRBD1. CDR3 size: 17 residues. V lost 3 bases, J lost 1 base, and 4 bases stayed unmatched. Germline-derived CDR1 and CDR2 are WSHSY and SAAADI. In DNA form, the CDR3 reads TGCGCCAGCAGTGAAGAGACAGGGGGTTCTGGGGCCAACGTCCTGACTTTC. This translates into CASSEETGGSGANVLTF.

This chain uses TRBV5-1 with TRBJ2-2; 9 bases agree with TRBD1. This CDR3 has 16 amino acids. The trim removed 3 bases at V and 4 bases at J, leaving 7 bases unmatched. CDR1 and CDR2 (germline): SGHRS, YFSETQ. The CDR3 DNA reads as TGCGCCAGCAGCTCCCGGACAGGGGTAGGCACCGGGGAGCTGTTTTTT. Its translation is CASSSRTGVGTGELFF.

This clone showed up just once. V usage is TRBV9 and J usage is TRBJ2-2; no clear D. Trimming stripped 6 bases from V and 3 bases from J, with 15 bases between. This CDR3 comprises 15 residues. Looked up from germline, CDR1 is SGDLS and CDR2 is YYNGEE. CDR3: CASTRGVTDTGELFF. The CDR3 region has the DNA TGTGCCAGCACTCGTGGGGTAACGGACACCGGGGAGCTGTTTTTT. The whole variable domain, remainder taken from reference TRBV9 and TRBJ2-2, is DSGVTQTPKHLITATGQRVTLRCSPRSGDLSVYWYQQSLDQGLQFLIQYYNGEERAKGNILERFSAQQFPDLHSELNLSSLELGDSALYFCASTRGVTDTGELFFGEGSRLTVL.

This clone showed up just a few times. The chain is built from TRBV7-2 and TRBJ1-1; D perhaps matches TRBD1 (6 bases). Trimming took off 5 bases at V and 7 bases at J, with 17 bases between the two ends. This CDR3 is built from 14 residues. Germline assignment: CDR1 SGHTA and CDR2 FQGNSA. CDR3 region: CASSPPLRGGEAFF. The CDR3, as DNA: TGTGCCAGCAGCCCCCCCTTAAGGGGGGGTGAAGCTTTCTTT.

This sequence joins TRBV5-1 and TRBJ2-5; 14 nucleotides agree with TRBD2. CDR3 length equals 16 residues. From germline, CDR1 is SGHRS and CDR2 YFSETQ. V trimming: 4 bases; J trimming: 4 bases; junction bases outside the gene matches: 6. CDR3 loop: CASSHQGTSGGETQYF. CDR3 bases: TGCGCCAGCAGCCATCAGGGGACTAGCGGGGGAGAGACCCAGTACTTC.

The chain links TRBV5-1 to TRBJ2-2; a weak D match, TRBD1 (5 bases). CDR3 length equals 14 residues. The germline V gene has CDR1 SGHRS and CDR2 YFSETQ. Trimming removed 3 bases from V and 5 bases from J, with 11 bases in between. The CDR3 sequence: CASSYPQGTGELFF. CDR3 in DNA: TGCGCCAGCAGCTATCCCCAGGGAACCGGGGAGCTGTTTTTT.

CDR3 loop: CASSPGTYQETQYF. The DNA for the CDR3 is TGTGCCAGCAGCCCCGGGACTTACCAAGAGACCCAGTACTTC. The chain recombines TRBV14 with TRBJ2-5, with D tentatively TRBD2 (6 bases). V lost 4 bases, J lost 0 bases, and 9 bases lay in between. There are 14 residues in the CDR3. CDR1 and CDR2 (germline): SGHDN, FVKESK.

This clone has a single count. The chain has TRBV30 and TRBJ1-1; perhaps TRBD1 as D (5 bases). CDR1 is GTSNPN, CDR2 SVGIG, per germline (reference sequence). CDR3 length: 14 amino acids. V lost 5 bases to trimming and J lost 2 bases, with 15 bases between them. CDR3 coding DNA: TGTGCCTGGTCGAAACAGGTAAGAAACACTGAAGCTTTCTTT. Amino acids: CAWSKQVRNTEAFF.

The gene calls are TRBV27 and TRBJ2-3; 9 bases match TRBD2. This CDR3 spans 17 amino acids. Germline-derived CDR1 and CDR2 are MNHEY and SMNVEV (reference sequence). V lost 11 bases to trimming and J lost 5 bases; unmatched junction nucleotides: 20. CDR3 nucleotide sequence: TGTGCCGCGAGTTCTGTCCCTTCCGCGGGGGGGGGAGATACGCAGTATTTT. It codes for CAASSVPSAGGGDTQYF.

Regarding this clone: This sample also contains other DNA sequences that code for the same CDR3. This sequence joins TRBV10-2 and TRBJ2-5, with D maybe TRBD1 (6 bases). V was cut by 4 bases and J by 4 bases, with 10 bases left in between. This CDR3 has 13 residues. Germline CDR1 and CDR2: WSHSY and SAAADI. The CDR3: CASSGQGTETQYF. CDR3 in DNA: TGCGCCAGCAGTGGGCAGGGGACAGAGACCCAGTACTTC.

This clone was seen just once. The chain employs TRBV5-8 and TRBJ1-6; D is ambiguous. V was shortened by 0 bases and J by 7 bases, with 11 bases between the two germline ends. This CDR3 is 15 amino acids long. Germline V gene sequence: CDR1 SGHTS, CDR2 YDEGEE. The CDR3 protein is CASSLEGRVNSPLHF. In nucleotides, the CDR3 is TGTGCCAGCAGCTTGGAAGGGAGGGTAAATTCACCCCTCCACTTT.

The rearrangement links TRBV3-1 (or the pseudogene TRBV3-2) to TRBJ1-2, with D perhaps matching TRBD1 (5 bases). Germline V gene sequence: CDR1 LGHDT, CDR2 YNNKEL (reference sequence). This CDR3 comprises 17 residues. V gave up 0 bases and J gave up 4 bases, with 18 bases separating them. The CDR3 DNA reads TGTGCCAGCAGCCAAGATAATCAAGGGGAAGGCAGCTATGGCTACACCTTC. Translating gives CASSQDNQGEGSYGYTF.

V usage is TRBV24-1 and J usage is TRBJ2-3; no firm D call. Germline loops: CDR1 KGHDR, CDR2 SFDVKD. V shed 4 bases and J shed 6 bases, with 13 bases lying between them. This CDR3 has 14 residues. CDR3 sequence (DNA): TGTGCCACCAGTGAGCCTTCCTTCTCGGATACGCAGTATTTT. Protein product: CATSEPSFSDTQYF.

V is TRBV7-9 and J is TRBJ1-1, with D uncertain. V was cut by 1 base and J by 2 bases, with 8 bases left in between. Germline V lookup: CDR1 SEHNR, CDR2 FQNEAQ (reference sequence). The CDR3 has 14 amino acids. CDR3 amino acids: CASSLEGTNTEAFF. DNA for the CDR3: TGTGCCAGCAGCTTAGAGGGTACTAACACTGAAGCTTTCTTT.

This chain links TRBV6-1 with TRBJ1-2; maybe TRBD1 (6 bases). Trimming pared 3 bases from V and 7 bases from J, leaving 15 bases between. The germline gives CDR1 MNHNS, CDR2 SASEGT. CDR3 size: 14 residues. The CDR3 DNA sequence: TGTGCCAGCAGTGATGGGCAGGGGCTCTCTGGCTACACCTTC. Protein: CASSDGQGLSGYTF.

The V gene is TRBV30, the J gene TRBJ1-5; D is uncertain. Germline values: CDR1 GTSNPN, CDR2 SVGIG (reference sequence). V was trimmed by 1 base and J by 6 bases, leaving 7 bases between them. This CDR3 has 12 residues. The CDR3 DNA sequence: TGTGCCTGGAGTGACGGGAGTCAGCCCCAGCATTTT. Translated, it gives CAWSDGSQPQHF.

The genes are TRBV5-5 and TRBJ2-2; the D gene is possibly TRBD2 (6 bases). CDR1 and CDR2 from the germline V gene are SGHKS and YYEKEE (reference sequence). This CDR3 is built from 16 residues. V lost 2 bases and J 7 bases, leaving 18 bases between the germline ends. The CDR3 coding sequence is TGTGCCAGCAGCTTCCCGGTCGGGAGCGTCGGCGGGGAGCTGTTTTTT. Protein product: CASSFPVGSVGGELFF.